This T cell receptor beta chain was recovered during a study of T cells in localized non-small cell lung cancer. Germline loops: CDR1 SEHNR, CDR2 FQNEAQ (reference sequence). The CDR3 spans 16 residues. The J segment lost 6 bases and the V segment lost 1 base, leaving 6 bases of the junction unmatched. Worth noting for this clone: Antigen specificity is unknown.

Study-level points and caveats: Appearing in adjacent lung were a median roughly 60 of the top 100 tumor clones. Tumor trailed uninvolved adjacent lung in T cell clonality, which peaked there.

The assay was immunoSEQ multiplex PCR, and TCRdb's table has in-frame clones only and misses some. Among about 28,000 clones listed, approximately 90% were seen once. This TCR came from a woman aged 40-75 years with stage III lung adenocarcinoma. Here the sequenced sample was peripheral blood mononuclear cells, taken before any cancer treatment. The genes are TRBV7-9 and TRBJ1-5, with 10 bases matching TRBD1. The DNA of the CDR3 is TGTGCCAGCAGCTTAGAGGGACAGGGGAGGGCTCAGCCCCAGCATTTT. It codes for CASSLEGQGRAQPQHF.